Below are 8 T cell receptor beta chains sequenced from a single sample in a study of shared clonotypes between healthy human individuals. Method: immunoSEQ multiplex PCR; TCRdb's copy keeps in-frame clones and lacks some. The table includes fewer than 650,000 clones, around 80% detected once. Sample: PBMCs. Every receptor here comes from a woman aged 40-49 years in good health. Some clones in this sample may be carry-over from other donors' samples.

The V and J genes are TRBV30 and TRBJ2-7; the match to TRBD1 covers 8 bases. Germline V gives CDR1 GTSNPN, CDR2 SVGIG (reference sequence). This CDR3 contains 15 residues. After removal of 2 bases from V and 4 bases from J, the junction contained 10 bases not matched to a gene. The CDR3 DNA reads TGTGCCTGGAGTCTGACGACAGGGGCCGGGTACGAGCAGTACTTC. This gives the protein CAWSLTTGAGYEQYF.

V usage is TRBV12-5 and J usage is TRBJ2-1, with 11 nucleotides matching TRBD2. V gave up 0 bases and J gave up 7 bases; unmatched junction bases: 5. Germline CDR1 and CDR2: LGHNT and FRNRAP. The CDR3 sequence is 16 residues long. The CDR3 sequence is CASGLVIAGGGNEQFF. The CDR3 DNA follows: TGTGCTAGTGGTTTGGTAATAGCGGGAGGGGGGAATGAGCAGTTCTTC.

The genes are TRBV7-8 and TRBJ2-7; TRBD1 aligns across 9 bases. J was trimmed by 3 bases and V by 5 bases; bases with no gene match: 11. There are 16 residues in the CDR3. Germline V gene sequence: CDR1 SGHVS, CDR2 FQNEAQ. The CDR3 nucleotides are TGTGCCAGCAGCCAACAACAGGGGGCTCGGGTCTACGAGCAGTACTTC. As protein: CASSQQQGARVYEQYF.

The chain carries TRBV7-2 and TRBJ2-3; D possibly corresponds to TRBD2 (5 bases). V was clipped by 0 bases and J by 4 bases, with 17 bases between them. Germline loops: CDR1 SGHTA, CDR2 FQGNSA. This CDR3 contains 17 residues. The CDR3 DNA reads as TGTGCCAGCAGCTTAGCCCTCTCGGGAAACGGGGCAGATACGCAGTATTTT. This codes for CASSLALSGNGADTQYF.

The chain is built from TRBV30 and TRBJ1-2, with D hard to call. This CDR3 contains 12 residues. Per the germline V gene, CDR1 is GTSNPN and CDR2 is SVGIG (reference sequence). The V gene lost 4 bases and the J gene lost 2 bases, with 8 bases spanning the gap. CDR3: CAWKGRNYGYTF. The CDR3, as DNA: TGTGCCTGGAAAGGTAGAAACTATGGCTACACCTTC.

The sample holds one count of this clone. The chain couples TRBV27 to TRBJ2-1; 8 nucleotides agree with TRBD1. Unmatched junction bases numbered 16, after V lost 5 bases and J lost 4 bases. The V gene's germline CDR1 is MNHEY and CDR2 SMNVEV (reference sequence). This CDR3 comprises 18 residues. CDR3: CASSKNQGASASYNEQFF. CDR3 in DNA: TGTGCCAGCAGTAAAAACCAGGGGGCTAGCGCGTCGTACAATGAGCAGTTCTTC.

This clone was detected once. The chain combines TRBV10-1 with TRBJ2-3, with D possibly TRBD2 on 5 matching bases. Germline-derived CDR1 and CDR2 are WNHNN and SYGVQD (reference sequence). This CDR3 is 16 amino acids long. Trimming stripped 6 bases from V and 2 bases from J, with 18 bases between. CDR3 nucleotide sequence: TGCGCCAGCAGGGGGTTGGCGGATGACTACACAGATACGCAGTATTTT. The encoded protein is CASRGLADDYTDTQYF.

The chain links TRBV5-1 to TRBJ2-1; TRBD2 matches 8 bases. This CDR3 has 16 amino acids. The germline CDR1 and CDR2 sequences are SGHRS and YFSETQ. J lost 0 bases, V lost 1 base, and 3 bases had no gene match. CDR3 sequence: CASSLSGSLSYNEQFF. CDR3 DNA: TGCGCCAGCAGCTTGAGCGGGAGTCTCTCCTACAATGAGCAGTTCTTC.